The present T cell receptor (beta chain) was sequenced within a study of shared clonotypes between healthy human individuals. Background on the study: The composition of the donors was a couple of women and three men aged 18 to 49.

Each sample came from a Caucasian adult donor living in Nashville, Tennessee. Assay execution took place at the deep level. Each PCR replicate from the sorted subsets contained about 180 ng DNA, which is about 31,000 T cell genomes. Clones were read by immunoSEQ multiplex PCR, and TCRdb kept only the in-frame ones, dropping some. The sample includes about 980,000 clones, approximately 80% of them seen just once. Trimming removed 3 bases from V and 4 bases from J; junction bases left unmatched: 6. Germline V gene lookup returns CDR1 SGHRS and CDR2 YFSETQ. This CDR3 has 15 amino acids. The sequenced sample was memory CD4+ T cells sorted from blood. Subset meaning: CD45RA-negative fraction. This TCR derives from a man aged 18 to 29 in good health. The V call is TRBV5-1, the J call TRBJ1-3; TRBD1 aligns across 8 bases. CDR3 in amino acids: CASSSTGVEGNTIYF. CDR3 DNA: TGCGCCAGCAGCTCGACAGGGGTCGAAGGAAACACCATATATTTT.